This entry describes one T cell receptor beta chain. Its antigen is undetermined. Use of 60 Vbeta and 13 Jbeta primers characterized the PCR. Profiling relied on immunoSEQ multiplex PCR, and the TCRdb table lists in-frame clones only, not all of them. The table lists roughly 99,000 clones, 65% to 85% of them singletons. The data derive from a study of cytomegalovirus exposure and HLA in healthy donors. Trimming took off 0 bases at V and 5 bases at J, with 16 bases between the two ends. CDR1 and CDR2 from the germline V gene are MGHRA and YSYEKL. The CDR3 covers 16 residues. Study results and caveats: An analysis done earlier found most TCR beta V segments productive about 90% or about 30% of the time. Associated with HLA alleles at 0.05 false discovery rate in a later analysis were some 16,000 TCR beta sequences. The authors later found HLA-associated TCR beta chains more clonally expanded than equally common others.

The source is a man aged 25-45 years in good health and CMV-seronegative. Sequenced: PBMCs. This sequence joins TRBV4-1 and TRBJ2-5; weak D call: TRBD1 (6 bases). CDR3 bases: TGCGCCAGCAGCCAAGATCGTGGGGGCCCCCTGGAGACCCAGTACTTC. Encoded protein: CASSQDRGGPLETQYF.